This T cell receptor beta chain was sequenced in a study of T cells in Graves' hyperthyroidism and ophthalmopathy. Study observations and caveats: Appearing also in blood were most of the thyroid clonotypes expanded above 0.001.

The CDR3 consists of 16 residues. Germline CDR1 is SGHVS and CDR2 is FQNEAQ. V lost 2 bases and J lost 4, with 17 bases in between. Diagnoses rested on clinical symptoms, serum thyroxine and TRAb, thyroid ultrasound and orbital computed tomography. TCR beta CDR3 regions were amplified from RNA transcripts. First-round RT-PCR of the TCR CDR3 relied on the HTBI primer set. From the multiplex PCR reads, TCRdb called clonotypes with MiXCR, one entry per CDR3 protein. This sample has about 570,000 distinct CDR3 sequences, with approximately 44% found just once. In this sample, this clonotype turned up many times. What it recognizes is unknown.

The sample consisted of peripheral blood or thyroid tissue (not recorded which). The rearrangement joins TRBV7-8 to TRBJ2-5; possibly TRBD1 or TRBD2 for D (6 bases each). The receptor comes from an adult woman with Graves' disease, either hyperthyroidism or ophthalmopathy (not recorded which). CDR3 in amino acids: CASSLTQLGGGETQYF. CDR3 nucleotides: TGTGCCAGCAGCTTAACCCAGCTAGGAGGGGGAGAGACCCAGTACTTC. Together with reference TRBV7-8 and TRBJ2-5, the CDR3 gives the full variable domain: GAGVSQSPRYKVAKRGQDVALRCDPISGHVSLFWYQQALGQGPEFLTYFQNEAQLDKSGLPSDRFFAERPEGSVSTLKIQRTQQEDSAVYLCASSLTQLGGGETQYFGPGTRLLVL.